Presented here are 30 T cell receptor beta chains from one specimen sequenced in a study of T-cell memory formation after mild COVID-19. From the 5' RACE reads, TCRdb called clonotypes with MiXCR, one entry per CDR3 protein. The sample yields 300,000 to 400,000 distinct CDR3 sequences, 15% to 20% seen once. Sequenced: PBMCs or a T cell subset sorted from them (not recorded which). The receptors come from a man between 18 and 35 years old who had mild COVID-19 (a few samples of this study predate the infection). Cell type and time point are not known.

The gene calls are TRBV20-1 and TRBJ1-1, with 8 bases identical to TRBD1. CDR3 size: 15 residues. V lost 5 bases, J lost 1 base, and 9 bases stayed unmatched. The germline V gene has CDR1 DFQATT and CDR2 SNEGSKA (reference sequence). The CDR3 region has the DNA TGCAGTGCTTATGGACAGGGTTGGGGGAACACTGAAGCTTTCTTT. It codes for CSAYGQGWGNTEAFF.

This clonotype was counted ten times or more. CDR3 in DNA: TGTGCCAGCAGCTTAGGGCTGGAAGGGACTGAAGCTTTCTTT. Translating it yields CASSLGLEGTEAFF. The rearrangement uses TRBV11-2 and TRBJ1-1; D ambiguous. The germline CDR1 and CDR2 sequences are SGHAT and FQNNGV. Trimming pared 1 base from V and 5 bases from J, leaving 11 bases between. This CDR3 comprises 14 residues.

Only a few counts were recorded for this clonotype. V usage is TRBV29-1 and J usage is TRBJ2-3, with a weak D call TRBD1 (5 bases). V dropped 5 bases and J dropped 4 bases, with 10 bases sitting between them. The CDR3 is 12 amino acids. Germline V gene lookup returns CDR1 SQVTM and CDR2 ANQGSEA. CDR3 sequence (DNA): TGCAGCGTTCAGGACAACTCAGATACGCAGTATTTT. Amino acids: CSVQDNSDTQYF.

This clonotype came up a few times. This rearrangement joins TRBV7-2 to TRBJ2-7, with 9 bases lining up with TRBD1. Germline-derived CDR1 and CDR2 are SGHTA and FQGNSA. With V trimmed by 4 bases and J by 6 bases, 4 bases remained unmatched. The CDR3 length is 13 residues. The CDR3 loop reads CASSWDRVGEQYV. For the CDR3, the DNA is TGTGCCAGCAGCTGGGACAGGGTAGGCGAGCAGTACGTC.

This clonotype was observed a handful of times. This CDR3 is CASSHRQVLTDTQYF. CDR3 DNA: TGCGCCAGCAGCCATAGACAGGTCCTCACAGATACGCAGTATTTT. The rearrangement joins TRBV4-1 to TRBJ2-3, with a possible D match to TRBD1 (6 bases). Germline V gene sequence: CDR1 MGHRA, CDR2 YSYEKL. CDR3 length: 15 amino acids. The ends were cut back, 3 bases at V and 2 bases at J, with 12 bases in the middle.

CDR3 residues: CASSMMGGGGSNQPQHF. Here the CDR3 DNA reads TGTGCCAGTAGTATGATGGGCGGAGGCGGGAGCAATCAGCCCCAGCATTTT. The chain is built from TRBV19 and TRBJ1-5; D not resolved. Germline CDR1 and CDR2: LNHDA and SQIVND (reference sequence). The length of the CDR3 is 17 residues. V lost 3 bases and J lost 1, with 16 bases in between.

The chain carries TRBV6-5 and TRBJ1-1; D perhaps matches TRBD1 (5 bases). From germline, CDR1 is MNHEY and CDR2 SVGAGI. The CDR3 has 15 residues. V was clipped by 0 bases and J by 0 bases, with 8 bases between them. CDR3 sequence: CASSYSAQVNTEAFF. The CDR3 DNA follows: TGTGCCAGCAGTTACTCGGCACAGGTGAACACTGAAGCTTTCTTT.

Only a few counts were recorded for this clonotype. The rearrangement links TRBV28 to TRBJ1-5; 8 nucleotides align to TRBD1. V was clipped by 4 bases and J by 2 bases; unmatched bases: 10. Germline loops: CDR1 MDHEN, CDR2 SYDVKM. CDR3 size: 17 residues. CDR3 in amino acids: CASSSLDRGRGNQPQHF. CDR3 nucleotides: TGTGCCAGCAGTTCCCTAGACAGGGGCCGTGGCAATCAGCCCCAGCATTTT. The whole variable domain, filled in from reference TRBV28 and TRBJ1-5, reads DVKVTQSSRYLVKRTGEKVFLECVQDMDHENMFWYRQDPGLGLRLIYFSYDVKMKEKGDIPEGYSVSREKKERFSLILESASTNQTSMYLCASSSLDRGRGNQPQHFGDGTRLSIL.

This clonotype was seen once. The chain carries TRBV2 and TRBJ1-4; D not certain. Germline V gives CDR1 SNHLY, CDR2 FYNNEI. The CDR3 contains 16 residues. The ends were cut back, 6 bases at V and 8 bases at J, with 22 bases in the middle. In DNA form, the CDR3 reads TGTGCCAGCAGGGTAGGCGACACCCCAAGGGAGGAAAAACTGTTTTTT. This sequence encodes CASRVGDTPREEKLFF.

There are a few counts of this clonotype. V gene TRBV12-3 or TRBV12-4 combines with J gene TRBJ2-3; TRBD2 agrees at 9 bases. The CDR3 sequence is 16 residues long. Unmatched junction bases numbered 11, after V lost 6 bases and J lost 4 bases. The CDR3 DNA is TGTGCCAGCAGCCGCCTAGCGGGGTTCTCGGCAGATACGCAGTATTTT. Translation gives CASSRLAGFSADTQYF.

The chain links TRBV6-5 to TRBJ2-7; D gene uncertain. The CDR3 sequence is 14 residues long. From germline, CDR1 is MNHEY and CDR2 SVGAGI. V was shortened by 5 bases and J by 4 bases, with 15 bases between the two germline ends. The CDR3 DNA follows: TGTGCCAGCAGTAAAAAAGGTCCGAAGTACGAGCAGTACGTC. Its translation is CASSKKGPKYEQYV.

The rearrangement joins TRBV5-6 to TRBJ2-7; D gene uncertain. Per the germline V gene, CDR1 is SGHDT and CDR2 is YYEEEE. CDR3 length equals 12 residues. V was trimmed by 6 bases and J by 6 bases, leaving 13 bases between them. Here the CDR3 reads CASTDERSEQYF. CDR3 nucleotides: TGTGCCAGCACCGATGAGAGAAGCGAGCAGTACTTC.

This clonotype was seen more than once but under ten times. The gene calls are TRBV9 and TRBJ1-1; D is perhaps TRBD1 (5 bases). The CDR3 runs to 14 residues. V was shortened by 3 bases and J by 0 bases, with 9 bases between the two germline ends. Germline V lookup: CDR1 SGDLS, CDR2 YYNGEE. The CDR3 region has the DNA TGTGCCAGCAGCGCGACAGCAATGAACACTGAAGCTTTCTTT. Its protein product is CASSATAMNTEAFF.

A few counts support this clonotype. This chain uses TRBV20-1 with TRBJ1-6; no reliable D call. The CDR3 extends over 16 amino acids. The V gene's germline CDR1 is DFQATT and CDR2 SNEGSKA (reference sequence). V was trimmed by 0 bases and J by 5 bases, leaving 14 bases between them. Here the CDR3 DNA reads TGCAGTGCTAGAGATCAGATAACAGAGGATAATTCACCCCTCCACTTT. As protein: CSARDQITEDNSPLHF.

This clonotype has only a few counts. The chain joins TRBV12-3 or TRBV12-4 to TRBJ2-7, with D unclear. The CDR3 consists of 14 residues. The CDR3 bases are TGTGCCAGCAGTGGCCCCGGTTTCGTCTACGAGCAGCACGTC. This encodes CASSGPGFVYEQHV.

The gene calls are TRBV3-1 and TRBJ2-5; 8 bases are shared with TRBD1. The CDR3 has 15 residues. Trimming at V came to 1 base and at J to 4 bases, leaving 5 bases not matched to a gene. The germline CDR1 and CDR2 sequences are LGHDT and YNNKEL (reference sequence). The CDR3 bases are TGTGCCAGCAGCCAAGGACAGGGGACTGGAGAGACCCAGTACTTC. Translation gives CASSQGQGTGETQYF.

This clonotype showed up just a few times. The chain joins TRBV4-1 to TRBJ1-1; D gene uncertain. Looked up from germline, CDR1 is MGHRA and CDR2 is YSYEKL. The CDR3 has 13 residues. The germline V and J ends were trimmed by 4 bases and 5 bases, with 11 bases remaining between them. CDR3 coding DNA: TGCGCCAGCAGCCTAACGATGGTGACTGAAGCTTTCTTT. This translates into CASSLTMVTEAFF.

The genes are TRBV10-3 and TRBJ1-6; no clear D. V gave up 4 bases and J gave up 5 bases, with 12 bases separating them. The V gene's germline CDR1 is ENHRY and CDR2 SYGVKD. CDR3 length equals 15 residues. The CDR3, as DNA: TGTGCCATCAGTGTTGAAGGGCGTGATAATTCACCCCTCCACTTT. Encoded protein: CAISVEGRDNSPLHF.

The chain couples TRBV5-1 to TRBJ1-6; 7 bases align to TRBD1. Germline loops: CDR1 SGHRS, CDR2 YFSETQ. Losses at the gene ends were 1 base for V and 0 bases for J; bases not matched to a gene: 7. The CDR3 runs to 18 residues. CDR3 bases: TGCGCCAGCAGCTTGAACTGGGGACAGAGCTCCTATAATTCACCCCTCCACTTT. Protein: CASSLNWGQSSYNSPLHF.

This chain uses TRBV20-1 with TRBJ1-1; D is uncertain. V was cut by 3 bases and J by 1 base, with 12 bases left in between. Germline values: CDR1 DFQATT, CDR2 SNEGSKA (reference sequence). This CDR3 region has 14 residues. Written as DNA, the CDR3 is TGCAGTGCTAGGCCCAGCGGGAGGAACACTGAAGCTTTCTTT. It yields the protein CSARPSGRNTEAFF.

This rearrangement joins TRBV4-3 to TRBJ2-3; D is unclear. CDR1 is LGHNA, CDR2 YSLEER, per germline. V was cut by 4 bases and J by 4 bases, with 24 bases left in between. The CDR3 sequence is 18 residues long. As DNA, the CDR3 is TGCGCCAGCAGCCGACAAGTTGGGATATCGAGCACGCCAGATACGCAGTATTTT. Its protein product is CASSRQVGISSTPDTQYF.

This clonotype was counted at least ten times. The V and J genes are TRBV5-1 and TRBJ2-1; D gene uncertain. CDR3 size: 14 residues. Trimming shortened V by 4 bases and J by 8 bases, and 16 bases separated the two germline ends. Germline CDR1 reads SGHRS; CDR2 reads YFSETQ. The CDR3 nucleotides are TGCGCCAGCAGCAGGGTTAGGGATCTTGATGAGCAGTTCTTC. This gives the protein CASSRVRDLDEQFF.

This clonotype was counted only a few times. The chain recombines TRBV7-9 with TRBJ2-5; 9 bases match TRBD2. Germline CDR1 is SEHNR and CDR2 is FQNEAQ (reference sequence). V dropped 6 bases and J dropped 2; count of bases not matched to a gene: 7. The CDR3 runs 15 residues. The CDR3 sequence is CASSFSGGSQETQYF. CDR3 bases: TGTGCCAGCAGTTTCAGCGGGGGGTCTCAAGAGACCCAGTACTTC.

This clonotype was recorded a few times. This chain joins TRBV5-1 and TRBJ2-1; D remains ambiguous. The germline CDR1 and CDR2 sequences are SGHRS and YFSETQ. V was pared by 5 bases and J by 6 bases, with 9 bases between. This CDR3 contains 12 residues. DNA of the CDR3: TGCGCCAGCAGACGGAGCACCAATGAGCAGTTCTTC. Translated: CASRRSTNEQFF.

The CDR3 protein is CASSLIGFAGELFF. CDR3 DNA: TGTGCCAGCAGCTTGATTGGGTTTGCCGGGGAGCTGTTTTTT. V gene TRBV7-2 combines with J gene TRBJ2-2; D is unclear. The V gene's germline CDR1 is SGHTA and CDR2 FQGNSA. Trimming cost V 3 bases and J 6 bases, with 11 bases left between them. This CDR3 contains 14 residues.

This clonotype was observed at least ten times. This chain joins TRBV5-1 and TRBJ2-1; 7 bases match TRBD1. The CDR3 is made up of 19 amino acids. After removal of 0 bases from V and 1 base from J, the junction contained 13 bases not matched to a gene. Germline V CDR1 and CDR2: SGHRS, YFSETQ. For the CDR3, the DNA is TGCGCCAGCAGCTTGGTCCTCCCAGGGGGTTTAAGGTCCTACAATGAGCAGTTCTTC. Translated: CASSLVLPGGLRSYNEQFF.

This clonotype was picked up a small number of times. V and J are TRBV6-6 and TRBJ2-2; TRBD1 might be the D (6 bases). The CDR3 loop spans 14 amino acids. Germline V gene sequence: CDR1 MNHNY, CDR2 SVGAGI (reference sequence). Trimming took off 5 bases at V and 4 bases at J, with 11 bases between the two ends. Written as DNA, the CDR3 is TGTGCCAGCAGTAGACAGGAGGCCACCGGGGAGCTGTTTTTT. The encoded protein is CASSRQEATGELFF.

This clonotype came up many times. Sequence at one end of the junction differs from germline and may be a read error. This sequence joins TRBV10-3 and TRBJ2-3; D is possibly TRBD1 (7 bases). Germline V CDR1 and CDR2: ENHRY, SYGVKD. The CDR3 consists of 12 residues. CDR3: CASGGYGDTQYF. CDR3 sequence (DNA): TGCGCATCAGGGGGGTACGGAGATACGCAGTATTTT.

The chain recombines TRBV9 with TRBJ1-2; TRBD1 is a possible D gene (5 bases). Germline CDR1 is SGDLS and CDR2 is YYNGEE. Trimming left V 1 base short and J 6 bases short, with 13 bases between. The CDR3 is 14 amino acids. This CDR3 reads CASSVSGGGDGYTF. CDR3 nucleotide sequence: TGTGCCAGCAGCGTATCGGGGGGAGGAGATGGCTACACCTTC. Drawing the rest from reference TRBV9 and TRBJ1-2, the complete variable domain is DSGVTQTPKHLITATGQRVTLRCSPRSGDLSVYWYQQSLDQGLQFLIQYYNGEERAKGNILERFSAQQFPDLHSELNLSSLELGDSALYFCASSVSGGGDGYTFGSGTRLTVV.

The rearrangement uses TRBV6-5 and TRBJ1-2; 7 positions match TRBD1. Unmatched junction bases numbered 5, after V lost 5 bases and J lost 2 bases. This CDR3 spans 14 amino acids. Germline V gene data show CDR1 as MNHEY and CDR2 as SVGAGI. The CDR3 is CASSGDRKNYGYTF. The CDR3, as DNA: TGTGCCAGCAGTGGGGACAGAAAGAACTATGGCTACACCTTC.